This T cell receptor (beta chain) originates from a study of radiation and T cells in renal cell carcinoma. Points from the study as a whole: Without pretreatment biopsies, baseline tumor clonotype presence was undetermined.

Time point denoted: blood 2 weeks post-SBRT. Treatment specified: 15 Gy SBRT to primary tumor, nephrectomy 4 weeks later. The patient's renal cell carcinoma had clear cell pathology. The protocol was immunoSEQ multiplex PCR, while the TCRdb copy is restricted to in-frame clones and leaves out a portion. The sample carries approximately 120,000 clones, 81% recorded once. The CDR3 contains 14 residues. V was pared by 5 bases and J by 2 bases, with 13 bases between. Germline CDR1 and CDR2: SEHNR and FQNEAQ (reference sequence). Note on this clone: Its antigen is not identified.

The sequence was obtained from a man aged 45-65 years with renal cell carcinoma. Sequenced material: blood, taken from a patient whose treatment included radiotherapy and nephrectomy. The chain recombines TRBV7-9 with TRBJ2-7; D possibly matches TRBD1 or TRBD2 (5 bases each). Here the CDR3 reads CASSRTEGPYEQYF. CDR3 in DNA: TGTGCCAGCAGCCGAACCGAGGGACCCTACGAGCAGTACTTC. Based on the CDR3 plus reference TRBV7-9 and TRBJ2-7, the full variable domain is DTGVSQNPRHKITKRGQNVTFRCDPISEHNRLYWYRQTLGQGPEFLTYFQNEAQLEKSRLLSDRFSAERPKGSFSTLEIQRTEQGDSAMYLCASSRTEGPYEQYFGPGTRLTVT.